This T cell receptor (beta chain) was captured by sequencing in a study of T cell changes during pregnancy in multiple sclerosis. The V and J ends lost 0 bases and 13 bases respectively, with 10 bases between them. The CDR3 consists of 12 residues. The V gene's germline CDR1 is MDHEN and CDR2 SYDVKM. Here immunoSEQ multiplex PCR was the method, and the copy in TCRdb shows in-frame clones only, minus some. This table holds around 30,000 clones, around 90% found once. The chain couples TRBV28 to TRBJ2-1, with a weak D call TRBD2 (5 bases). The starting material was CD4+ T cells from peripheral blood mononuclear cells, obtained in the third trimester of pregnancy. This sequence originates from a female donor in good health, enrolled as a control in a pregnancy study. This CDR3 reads CASSLWDEGQFF. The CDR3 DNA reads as TGTGCCAGCAGTTTATGGGACGAGGGACAGTTCTTC.